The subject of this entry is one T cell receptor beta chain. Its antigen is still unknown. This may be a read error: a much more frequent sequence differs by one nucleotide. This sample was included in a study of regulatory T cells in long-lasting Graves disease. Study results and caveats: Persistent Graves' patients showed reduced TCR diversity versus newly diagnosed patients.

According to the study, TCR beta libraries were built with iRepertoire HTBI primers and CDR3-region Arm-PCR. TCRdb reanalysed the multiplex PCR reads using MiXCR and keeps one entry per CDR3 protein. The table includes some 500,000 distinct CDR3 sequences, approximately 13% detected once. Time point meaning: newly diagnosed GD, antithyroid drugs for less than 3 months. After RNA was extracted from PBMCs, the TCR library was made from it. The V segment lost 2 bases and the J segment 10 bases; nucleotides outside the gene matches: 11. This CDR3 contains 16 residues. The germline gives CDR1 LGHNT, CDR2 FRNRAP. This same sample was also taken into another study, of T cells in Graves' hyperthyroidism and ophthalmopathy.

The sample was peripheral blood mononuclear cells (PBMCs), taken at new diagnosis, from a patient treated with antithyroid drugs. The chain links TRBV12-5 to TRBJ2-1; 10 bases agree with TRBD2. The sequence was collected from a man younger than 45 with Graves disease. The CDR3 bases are TGTGCTAGTGGTTTGTTGTGGACTAGCGGCTACGAGGAGCAGTTCTTC. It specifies CASGLLWTSGYEEQFF.